Reported below is one T cell receptor (beta chain). The record originates from a study of blood T cell repertoires in COVID-19. Study summary: COVID-19 samples collected from the United States, Italy and Spain covered acute and convalescent phases.

Assay: immunoSEQ multiplex PCR; the TCRdb copy retains only in-frame clones and omits some. This repertoire shows approximately 450,000 clones, approximately 90% found once; its top ten account for 0.95% to 1.3%. Germline CDR1 and CDR2: MGHRA and YSYEKL. The CDR3 is 20 amino acids. V shed 3 bases and J 0 bases; nucleotides not matched to a gene: 16. The study recruited people aged about 18 to 90 years across approximately 25 US areas. Participant-reported clinical history was the basis for cohort assignment. Resolution of symptoms, clearance, or two negative PCRs was present in recovered Cohort 3 donors.

The chain carries TRBV4-1 and TRBJ1-3; 8 positions match TRBD1. The source material was PBMCs or T cells enriched from blood (not recorded which). The sequence was collected from a man under 40 who had recovered from COVID-19. This CDR3 is CASSQGTGFISGSSGNTIYF. The CDR3 DNA reads as TGCGCCAGCAGCCAGGGGACAGGATTTATATCGGGATCCTCTGGAAACACCATATATTTT.